This is a list of T cell receptor beta chains from one sample in a study of blood T cell repertoires in COVID-19. Repertoires were generated with immunoSEQ multiplex PCR, while TCRdb's copy carries only in-frame clones and drops some. The sample yields around 50,000 clones, more than 75% seen once. Sequences were obtained from peripheral blood. The receptors were gathered from a human donor in a cohort sampled during active COVID-19. The CDR3 runs from the conserved cysteine through the conserved F or W. D genes are given only for firm matches. Only some rows state a clone size, as once, few, many or a class for expanded clones.

v_gene,j_gene,abundance,d_gene,CDR3nt,CDR3aa
TRBV29-1,TRBJ1-2,.,TRBD1,TGCAGCGTTGAGAACAGGGGGCTGGGTGGCTACACCTTC,CSVENRGLGGYTF
TRBV27,TRBJ2-4,once,TRBD2,TGTGCCAGCAGTTTATGGAGCGGGAGGGGTGCCAAAAACATTCAGTACTTC,CASSLWSGRGAKNIQYF
TRBV9,TRBJ2-1,.,TRBD2,TGTGCCAGCAGCCCAGAGGGGAGACTAGCGGGAAAGAGTGAGCAGTTCTTC,CASSPEGRLAGKSEQFF
TRBV7-2,TRBJ1-5,.,.,TGTGCCAGCAGCTTAGTAGTTGATCAGCCCCAGCATTTT,CASSLVVDQPQHF
TRBV7-8,TRBJ2-2,.,.,TGTGCCAGCAGCCCATCGCGATCCGGGGAGCTGTTTTTT,CASSPSRSGELFF
TRBV7-9,TRBJ1-1,few,.,TGTGCCAGCAGCTTATGGATAGGGGGGGACACTGAAGCTTTCTTT,CASSLWIGGDTEAFF
TRBV27,TRBJ2-1,.,TRBD1,TGTGCCAGCAGTCGCAAGTTCACAGGGGGCCCCTACAATGAGCAGTTCTTC,CASSRKFTGGPYNEQFF
TRBV19,TRBJ1-3,once,TRBD1,TGTGCCAGTAGTAGATCCGGGACAGGGCTATATTCTGGAAACACCATATATTTT,CASSRSGTGLYSGNTIYF
TRBV15,TRBJ2-5,once,TRBD2,TGTGCCACCAGCTCCCGGGCGGGAGGTTCCTTCGGGGAGACCCAGTACTTC,CATSSRAGGSFGETQYF
TRBV28,TRBJ2-7,.,.,TGTGCCATCCTCAACAGGGCGTCCTACGAGCAGTACTTC,CAILNRASYEQYF
TRBV5-6,TRBJ2-7,.,TRBD2,TGTGCCAGCAGGGCCTTTAGCGGGAGCCTTTTTTACGAGCAGTACTTC,CASRAFSGSLFYEQYF
TRBV3-1/TRBV3-2,TRBJ2-5,.,TRBD1,TGTGCCAGCAGCCGGGACAGGGGGGAGACCCAGTACTTC,CASSRDRGETQYF
TRBV5-6,TRBJ1-6,once,TRBD1,TGTGCCAGCAGCTTGGATCAGGGGGCGACACCCCTCCACTTT,CASSLDQGATPLHF
TRBV2,TRBJ1-1,.,TRBD1,TGTGCCAGCAGTCGGACAGGGCTTGAAGCTTTCTTT,CASSRTGLEAFF
TRBV2,TRBJ1-2,.,.,TGTGCCAGCAGTATCGAGAGCCGCTATGGCTACACCTTC,CASSIESRYGYTF
TRBV19,TRBJ1-1,.,.,TGTGCCAGTAGTCCCCGGGACACTGAAGCTTTCTTT,CASSPRDTEAFF
TRBV19,TRBJ2-3,.,TRBD1,TGTGCCAGTAGCTTTTTGGGACAGAGCACAGATACGCAGTATTTT,CASSFLGQSTDTQYF
TRBV19,TRBJ1-2,.,.,TGTGCCAGTAGTATTCCCAGGAACCCTAACTATGGCTACACCTTC,CASSIPRNPNYGYTF
TRBV30,TRBJ2-3,.,.,TGTGCCTGGAGTGTACGGGGGGCGGAGCACACAGATACGCAGTATTTT,CAWSVRGAEHTDTQYF
TRBV5-8,TRBJ2-1,few,.,TGTGCCAGCATTCCAACGCCGGGGGAGCAGTTCTTC,CASIPTPGEQFF
TRBV2,TRBJ1-4,.,TRBD1,TGTGCCAGCAAGGGGGCTCGGGAAGAAAAACTGTTTTTT,CASKGAREEKLFF
TRBV2,TRBJ2-7,.,.,TGTGCCAGCAGTGAAAAGACCTTAGCGCCCTACGAGCAGTACTTC,CASSEKTLAPYEQYF
TRBV3-1/TRBV3-2,TRBJ2-7,.,TRBD2,TGTGCCAGCAGCCTCGGGACTAGCGGAACCTACGAGCAGTACTTC,CASSLGTSGTYEQYF
TRBV4-3,TRBJ2-7,.,TRBD2,TGCGCCAGCAGCCAAGGGGTCTCGGCGGGGGGGTGGTACGAGCAGTACTTC,CASSQGVSAGGWYEQYF
TRBV27,TRBJ2-6,.,TRBD1,TGTGCCAGCAGTAAATGGGGGACAGGGAACTCTGGGGCCAACGTCCTGACTTTC,CASSKWGTGNSGANVLTF
TRBV14,TRBJ1-1,few,.,TGTGCCAGCAGCCGCTTCGCGGGTAGCGATAGGAACACTGAAGCTTTCTTT,CASSRFAGSDRNTEAFF
TRBV4-2,TRBJ2-2,.,TRBD1,TGTGCCAGCAGCCAAGATAGACAGGGCAGGGACACCGGGGAGCTGTTTTTT,CASSQDRQGRDTGELFF
TRBV6-5,TRBJ2-7,.,.,TGTGCCAGCAGTTACTCCCGGGGAACGACCTACGAGCAGTACTTC,CASSYSRGTTYEQYF
TRBV3-1/TRBV3-2,TRBJ2-5,.,.,TGTGCCAGCAGCCAAGACAGGGGAGAGACCCAGTACTTC,CASSQDRGETQYF
TRBV4-1,TRBJ1-2,.,.,TGCGCCAGCAGCCAGGGGGCAGACGCTAACTATGGCTACACCTTC,CASSQGADANYGYTF
TRBV28,TRBJ1-1,.,TRBD1,TGTGCCAGCAGTCCCAGACAGGGGGTCACTGAAGCTTTCTTT,CASSPRQGVTEAFF
TRBV13,TRBJ2-5,once,.,TGTGCCAGCAGTACTTTAGGAGGTTTAGGGGAGACCCAGTACTTC,CASSTLGGLGETQYF
TRBV24-1,TRBJ1-2,.,.,TGTGCCACCAGTGATTCAGGTCTCCGGGGTGGCTACACCTTC,CATSDSGLRGGYTF
TRBV24-1,TRBJ2-2,.,.,TGTGCCACCAGTGAGGCTCCGGGGGGCGTGAACACCGGGGAGCTGTTTTTT,CATSEAPGGVNTGELFF
TRBV20-1,TRBJ1-1,.,TRBD1,TGCAGTGCTAGTGGACAGGGGGGCACTGAAGCTTTCTTT,CSASGQGGTEAFF
TRBV10-3,TRBJ1-4,.,.,TGTGCCATCAGTGAGACGGGAGCAACTAATGAAAAACTGTTTTTT,CAISETGATNEKLFF
TRBV2,TRBJ2-1,.,TRBD2,TGTGCCAGCAGCTTCTTTCGCGGGAGTGGCAATGAGCAGTTCTTC,CASSFFRGSGNEQFF
TRBV12-5,TRBJ2-3,.,.,TGTGCTAGTGGTTTGCTAGGGGTTTATCTACCTACAGATACGCAGTATTTT,CASGLLGVYLPTDTQYF
TRBV27,TRBJ2-3,.,TRBD1,TGTGCCAGCAGTTTTGGGGACAGGTTCACAGATACGCAGTATTTT,CASSFGDRFTDTQYF
TRBV11-2,TRBJ1-2,.,TRBD1,TGTGCCAGCAGCTTAGGCCAGGGGGCTGGTGGCTACACCTTC,CASSLGQGAGGYTF
TRBV28,TRBJ2-7,.,TRBD2,TGTGCCAGCAGCCTTACCTCACCGGCTAGCGGGAGGTACGAGCAGTACTTC,CASSLTSPASGRYEQYF
TRBV13,TRBJ1-2,.,.,TGTGCCAGCAGCCCGCAGGGCCTCAACTATGGCTACACCTTC,CASSPQGLNYGYTF
TRBV25-1,TRBJ2-3,.,.,TGTGCCAGCAGTGACAGGAGGACAGATACGCAGTATTTT,CASSDRRTDTQYF
TRBV5-1,TRBJ2-5,.,TRBD2,TGCGCCAGCAGCTTAGATAGCGGGAGGGCCGAGACCCAGTACTTC,CASSLDSGRAETQYF
TRBV5-1,TRBJ1-4,.,TRBD1,TGCGCCAGCAGCTCCGGACAGGGAACGGGTGAAAAACTGTTTTTT,CASSSGQGTGEKLFF
TRBV2,TRBJ2-4,.,.,TGTGCCAGCGGGCTCACCTTAGCCAAAAACATTCAGTACTTC,CASGLTLAKNIQYF
TRBV7-9,TRBJ1-1,once,.,TGTGCCAGCAGCTTAGTCGGAGGTCGGACTGAAGCTTTCTTT,CASSLVGGRTEAFF
TRBV7-9,TRBJ1-2,.,TRBD1,TGTGCCAGCAGCTTGTTGGGGACAGGGGGCGCTGATGGCTACACCTTC,CASSLLGTGGADGYTF
TRBV3-1/TRBV3-2,TRBJ2-7,.,TRBD2,TGTGCCAGCAGCCTCGCGGGACTAGCGGGAAGCTCATACGAGCAGTACTTC,CASSLAGLAGSSYEQYF
TRBV2,TRBJ1-1,.,.,TGTGCCAGCCATCAGGGGAGGGACACTGAAGCTTTCTTT,CASHQGRDTEAFF
TRBV19,TRBJ2-1,.,.,TGTGCCACCCAACATCAAACCTCCTACAATGAGCAGTTCTTC,CATQHQTSYNEQFF
TRBV24-1,TRBJ2-3,.,.,TGTGCCACCAGTGATTCTGCGACAGATACGCAGTATTTT,CATSDSATDTQYF
TRBV4-1,TRBJ1-1,.,TRBD1,TGCGCCAGCAGCCCACAGGGGGCGGGGACTGAAGCTTTCTTT,CASSPQGAGTEAFF
TRBV15,TRBJ1-5,.,.,TGTGCCACCAGCAGAGATCCAGCACAGGGTCAGCCCCAGCATTTT,CATSRDPAQGQPQHF
TRBV5-6,TRBJ1-3,once,.,TGTGCCAGCAGCTTGGCCTCCCAGGCACGCTCTGGAAACACCATATATTTT,CASSLASQARSGNTIYF
TRBV18,TRBJ1-3,many,.,TGTGCCAGCTCACCCGAGGCCAACACCATATATTTT,CASSPEANTIYF
TRBV30,TRBJ1-1,.,.,TGTGCCTGGTTCCCCGCGGGGTACTGGACTGAAGCTTTCTTT,CAWFPAGYWTEAFF